A selection of T cell receptor beta chains follows, all from one sample in a study of breast tumors, draining lymph nodes, adjacent tissues. TCRdb passed the multiplex PCR reads through MiXCR, listing each CDR3 protein once. The data contain some 150,000 distinct CDR3 sequences, about 30% of them seen just once; the ten biggest clones take up roughly 3.8%. The sequenced sample consisted of axillary lymph node tissue. These receptors were obtained from a female donor with breast cancer. Some clones in this sample may be carry-over from other donors' samples. CDR3s leave out the opening cysteine and the closing phenylalanine or tryptophan. Fields, in order: V gene, CDR3 protein.

TRBV6-2/TRBV6-3 ASSYSGGLIGETQY
TRBV5-1 ASSLAGPLVGYEQY
TRBV10-2 ASSEGTGGNTVY
TRBV24-1 ATRSSGVNTRELF
TRBV20-1 SASGTGGRAQETQY
TRBV4-2 ASSQDRLTGELF
TRBV5-1 ASGGDGGEPQH
TRBV28 ASSFPDRGDRYQPQH
TRBV6-2/TRBV6-3 ASSYSAGDRGYEQY
TRBV27 ASSPGQGAREQY
TRBV18 ASSPPLGREEQY
TRBV7-7 ASSPDQVNEQF
TRBV20-1 SATRDLTDTQY
TRBV27 ASSWTRGDTQY
TRBV4-3 ASSQEGVGRPLGTEAF
TRBV9 ASSSGTYRWSGYT
TRBV7-3 ASSLGAGPWETQY
TRBV5-4 ASSLAAGGPYEQY
TRBV28 ASSFAGGRGYEQY
TRBV11-2 ASSLMWTSGSYEQH
TRBV18 ASSPMVGQHYGYT
TRBV4-3 ASSRGRGRDNEQF
TRBV27 ASNLMGTRFNEQF
TRBV7-6 ASGECRDQPQH
TRBV7-9 ASSLVPPGGKGYGYT
TRBV3-1 ASSHTGTGADTQY
TRBV10-3 ARPRTGDVYEQY
TRBV6-1 ATDSYEQY
TRBV6-5 ASRPSGERGKLF
TRBV24-1 ATGGRELGAGANVLT
TRBV7-2 ASSIDRVKAPDLGGKY
TRBV5-1 ASSRSRGGTDTQY
TRBV5-8 ASSITTTGGAVTDTQY
TRBV6-5 ASSSDPGQGAAF